The clone carrying this T cell receptor (beta chain) was seen a few times. V was trimmed by 1 base and J by 7 bases, leaving 13 bases between them. The CDR3 has 15 amino acids. Germline V gene lookup returns CDR1 SEHNR and CDR2 FQNEAQ (reference sequence). This entry comes from a study of regulatory T cells in long-lasting Graves disease. Arm-PCR of CDR3 regions and iRepertoire HTBI primers were used to build TCR beta libraries. TCRdb analysed the multiplex PCR reads with MiXCR anew, one entry per CDR3 protein. The sample contains about 340,000 distinct CDR3 sequences, about 20% of which appear only once. Sample time point: persistent/refractory GD, antithyroid drugs over 5 years with positive TRAb. From PBMCs, RNA was extracted and then used to make the TCR library.

The J gene is TRBJ2-2, the V gene TRBV7-9; D is perhaps TRBD1 (6 bases). This clonotype originated in a female donor with Graves disease. Here the sequenced sample was peripheral blood mononuclear cells (PBMCs), taken when the disease was refractory, from a patient treated with antithyroid drugs. The CDR3 protein is CASSLVPGENGELFF. The DNA of the CDR3 is TGTGCCAGCAGCTTAGTACCAGGGGAAAACGGGGAGCTGTTTTTT.